This T cell receptor (beta chain) was identified during a study of T cell responses to AZD1222 COVID-19 vaccine. Study overall: Second doses that came at about 4 or about 12 weeks were put together.

Losses at the gene ends were 1 base for V and 3 bases for J; bases not matched to a gene: 0. Germline loops: CDR1 SGHDN, CDR2 FVKESK. CDR3 length equals 15 residues. Clones were sequenced by immunoSEQ multiplex PCR, and TCRdb holds only the in-frame ones, with some missing. The table has 150,000 to 200,000 clones, 85% to 95% seen once; the top ten hold roughly 1.3%. The sample here was peripheral blood, taken on day 0 of AZD1222 vaccination. This sequence joins TRBV14 and TRBJ2-2; 9 nucleotides match TRBD2. The clonotype comes from an adult in good health. The CDR3 DNA reads as TGTGCCAGCAGCCAAGGACTAGCGGACACCGGGGAGCTGTTTTTT. This encodes CASSQGLADTGELFF. The whole variable domain, remainder taken from reference TRBV14 and TRBJ2-2, is EAGVTQFPSHSVIEKGQTVTLRCDPISGHDNLYWYRRVMGKEIKFLLHFVKESKQDESGMPNNRFLAERTGGTYSTLKVQPAELEDSGVYFCASSQGLADTGELFFGEGSRLTVL.